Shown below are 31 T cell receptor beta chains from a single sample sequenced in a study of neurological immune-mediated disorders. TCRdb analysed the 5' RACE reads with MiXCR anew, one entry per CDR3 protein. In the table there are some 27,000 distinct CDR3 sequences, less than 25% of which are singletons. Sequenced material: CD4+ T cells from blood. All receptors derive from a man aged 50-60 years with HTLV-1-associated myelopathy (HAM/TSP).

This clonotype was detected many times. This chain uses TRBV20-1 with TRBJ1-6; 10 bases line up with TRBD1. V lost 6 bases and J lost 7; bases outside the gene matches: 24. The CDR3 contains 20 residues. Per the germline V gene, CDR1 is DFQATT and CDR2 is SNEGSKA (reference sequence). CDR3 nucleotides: TGCAGTGCCTCCGGGACAGGGGTTCCCGGTGGCCCCGGAACGAATTCACCCCTCCACTTT. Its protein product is CSASGTGVPGGPGTNSPLHF.

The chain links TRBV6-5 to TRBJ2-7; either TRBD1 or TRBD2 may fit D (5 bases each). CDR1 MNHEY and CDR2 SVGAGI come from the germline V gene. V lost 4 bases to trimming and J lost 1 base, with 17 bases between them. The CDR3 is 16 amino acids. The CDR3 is CASSSTPGRSSYEQYF. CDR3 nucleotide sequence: TGTGCCAGCAGTTCGACCCCGGGACGCAGTTCCTACGAGCAGTACTTC.

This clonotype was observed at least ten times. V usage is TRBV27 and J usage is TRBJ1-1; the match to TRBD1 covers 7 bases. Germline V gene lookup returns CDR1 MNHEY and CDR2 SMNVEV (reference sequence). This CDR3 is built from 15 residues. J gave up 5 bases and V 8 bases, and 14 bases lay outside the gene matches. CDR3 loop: CASGLPGQRGTEAFF. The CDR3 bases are TGTGCCAGCGGCTTACCGGGACAGCGTGGAACTGAAGCTTTCTTT.

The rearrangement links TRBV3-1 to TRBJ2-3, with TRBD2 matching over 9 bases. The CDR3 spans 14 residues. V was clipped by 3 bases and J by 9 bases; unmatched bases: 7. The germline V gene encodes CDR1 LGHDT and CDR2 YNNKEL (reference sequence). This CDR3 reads CASSQRGGADTQYF. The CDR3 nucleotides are TGTGCCAGCAGCCAGCGGGGGGGGGCCGACACGCAGTATTTT.

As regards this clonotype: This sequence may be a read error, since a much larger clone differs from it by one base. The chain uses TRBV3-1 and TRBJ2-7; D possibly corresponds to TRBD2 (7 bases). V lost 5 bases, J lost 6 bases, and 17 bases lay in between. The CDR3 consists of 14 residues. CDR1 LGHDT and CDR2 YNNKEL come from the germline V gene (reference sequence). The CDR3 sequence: CASSKGRGASEQYF. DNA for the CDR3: TGTGCCAGCAGCAAAGGACGGGGGGCGTCCGAGCAGTACTTC.

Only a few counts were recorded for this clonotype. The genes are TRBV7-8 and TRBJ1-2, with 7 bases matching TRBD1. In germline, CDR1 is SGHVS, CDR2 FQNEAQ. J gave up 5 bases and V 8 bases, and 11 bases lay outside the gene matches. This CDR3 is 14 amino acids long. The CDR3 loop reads CASGRDSQFYGYTF. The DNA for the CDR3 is TGTGCCAGCGGGCGGGACAGCCAGTTTTATGGCTACACCTTC.

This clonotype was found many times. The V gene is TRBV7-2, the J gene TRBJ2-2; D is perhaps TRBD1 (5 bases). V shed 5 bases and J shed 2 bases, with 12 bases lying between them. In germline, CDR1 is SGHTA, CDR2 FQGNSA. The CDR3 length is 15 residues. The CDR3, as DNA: TGTGCCAGCAGCCCCCGACAGTTTAACACCGGGGAGCTGTTTTTT. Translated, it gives CASSPRQFNTGELFF.

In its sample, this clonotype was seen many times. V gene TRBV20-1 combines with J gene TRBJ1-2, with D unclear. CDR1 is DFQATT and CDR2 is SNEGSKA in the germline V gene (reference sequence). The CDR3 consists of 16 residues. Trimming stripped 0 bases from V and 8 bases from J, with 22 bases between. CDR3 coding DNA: TGCAGTGCTAGAGATGGGGAGTGGGGTACGGCGGAAGGCTACACCTTC. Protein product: CSARDGEWGTAEGYTF.

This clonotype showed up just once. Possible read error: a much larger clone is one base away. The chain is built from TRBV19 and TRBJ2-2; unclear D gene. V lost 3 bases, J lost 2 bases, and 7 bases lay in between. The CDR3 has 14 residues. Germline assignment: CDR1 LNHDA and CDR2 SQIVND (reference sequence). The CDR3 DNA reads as TGTGCCAGTAGTATTCTAATTAACACCGGGGAGCTGTTTTTT. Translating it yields CASSILINTGELFF.

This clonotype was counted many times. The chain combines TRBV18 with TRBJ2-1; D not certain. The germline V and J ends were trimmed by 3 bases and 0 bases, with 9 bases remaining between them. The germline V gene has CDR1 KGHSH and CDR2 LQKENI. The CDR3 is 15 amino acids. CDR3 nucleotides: TGTGCCAGCTCACCCCCGGGTAGCTCCTACAATGAGCAGTTCTTC. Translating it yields CASSPPGSSYNEQFF.

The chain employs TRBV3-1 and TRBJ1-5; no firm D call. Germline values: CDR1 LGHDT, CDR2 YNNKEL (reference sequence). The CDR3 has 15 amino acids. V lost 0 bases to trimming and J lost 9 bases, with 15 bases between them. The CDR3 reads CASSQDSTGSGPQHF. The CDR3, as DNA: TGTGCCAGCAGCCAAGATAGCACGGGCTCTGGGCCCCAGCATTTT.

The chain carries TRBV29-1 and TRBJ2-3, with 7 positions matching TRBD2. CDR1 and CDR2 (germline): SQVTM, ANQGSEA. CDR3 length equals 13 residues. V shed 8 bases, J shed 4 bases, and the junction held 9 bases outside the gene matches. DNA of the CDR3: TGCAGCTTTAGAGCGGGACCAGCAGATACGCAGTATTTT. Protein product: CSFRAGPADTQYF.

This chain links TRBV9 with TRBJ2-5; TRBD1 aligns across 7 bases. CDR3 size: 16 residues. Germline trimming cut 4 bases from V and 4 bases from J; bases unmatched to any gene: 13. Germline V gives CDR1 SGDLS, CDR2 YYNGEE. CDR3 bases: TGTGCCAGCAGCAACGGAGCAGGGGGTTCGGGAGAGACCCAGTACTTC. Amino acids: CASSNGAGGSGETQYF.

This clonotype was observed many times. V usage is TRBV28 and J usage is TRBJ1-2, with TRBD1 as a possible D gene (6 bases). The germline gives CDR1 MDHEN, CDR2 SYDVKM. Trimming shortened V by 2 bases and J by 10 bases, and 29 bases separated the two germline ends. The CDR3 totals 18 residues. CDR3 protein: CASSLGAGAFAARTLYTF. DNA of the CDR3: TGTGCCAGCAGTTTAGGGGCAGGGGCATTTGCTGCGCGTACCCTCTACACCTTC.

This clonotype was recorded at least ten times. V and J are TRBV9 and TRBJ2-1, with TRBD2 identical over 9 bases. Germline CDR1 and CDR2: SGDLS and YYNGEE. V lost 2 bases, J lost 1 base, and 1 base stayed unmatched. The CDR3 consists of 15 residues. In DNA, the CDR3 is TGTGCCAGCAGCGTCCTAGCGGGGTCCTACAATGAGCAGTTCTTC. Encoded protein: CASSVLAGSYNEQFF.

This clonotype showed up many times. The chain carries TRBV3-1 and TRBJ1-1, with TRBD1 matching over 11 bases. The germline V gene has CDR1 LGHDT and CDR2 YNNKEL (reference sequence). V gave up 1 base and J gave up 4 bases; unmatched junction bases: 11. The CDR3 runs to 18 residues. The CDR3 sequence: CASSQGFRTGGEGTEAFF. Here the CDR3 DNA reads TGTGCCAGCAGCCAAGGATTCAGGACAGGGGGCGAGGGCACTGAAGCTTTCTTT.

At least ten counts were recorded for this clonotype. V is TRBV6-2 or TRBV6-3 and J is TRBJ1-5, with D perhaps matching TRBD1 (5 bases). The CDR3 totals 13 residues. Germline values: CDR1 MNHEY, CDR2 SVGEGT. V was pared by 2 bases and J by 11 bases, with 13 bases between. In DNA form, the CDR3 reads TGTGCCAGCAGTTACGACGGCGGGGGAGCCCAGCATTTT. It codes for CASSYDGGGAQHF.

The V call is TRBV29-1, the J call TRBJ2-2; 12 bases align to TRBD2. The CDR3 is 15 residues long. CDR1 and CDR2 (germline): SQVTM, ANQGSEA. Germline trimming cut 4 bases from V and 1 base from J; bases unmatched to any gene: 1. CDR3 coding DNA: TGCAGCGTTGTGACTAGCGGGGGGAACACCGGGGAGCTGTTTTTT. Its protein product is CSVVTSGGNTGELFF.

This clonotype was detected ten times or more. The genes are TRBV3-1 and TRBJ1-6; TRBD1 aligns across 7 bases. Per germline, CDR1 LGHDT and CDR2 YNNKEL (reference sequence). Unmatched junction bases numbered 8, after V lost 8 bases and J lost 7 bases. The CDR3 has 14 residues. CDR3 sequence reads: CASANRDRNSPLHF. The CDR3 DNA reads TGTGCCAGCGCCAACCGGGACAGAAATTCACCCCTCCACTTT.

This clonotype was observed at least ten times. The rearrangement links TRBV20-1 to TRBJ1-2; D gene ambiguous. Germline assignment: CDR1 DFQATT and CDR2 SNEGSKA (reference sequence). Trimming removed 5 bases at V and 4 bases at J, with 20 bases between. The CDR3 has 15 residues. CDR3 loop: CSAPRSNPGGYGYTF. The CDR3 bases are TGCAGTGCTCCTCGCTCTAACCCGGGAGGCTATGGCTACACCTTC.

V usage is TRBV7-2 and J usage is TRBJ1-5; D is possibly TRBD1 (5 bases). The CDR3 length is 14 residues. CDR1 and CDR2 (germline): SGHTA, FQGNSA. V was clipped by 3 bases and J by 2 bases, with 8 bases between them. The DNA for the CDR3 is TGTGCCAGCAGCTTCGGGGCGCGCAATCAGCCCCAGCATTTT. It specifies CASSFGARNQPQHF.

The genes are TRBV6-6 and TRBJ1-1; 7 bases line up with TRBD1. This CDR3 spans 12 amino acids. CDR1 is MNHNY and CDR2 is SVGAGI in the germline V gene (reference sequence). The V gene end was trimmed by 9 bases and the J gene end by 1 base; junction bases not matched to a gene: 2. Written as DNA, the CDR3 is TGTGCCAGTAGACAGGGGAACACTGAAGCTTTCTTT. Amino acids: CASRQGNTEAFF.

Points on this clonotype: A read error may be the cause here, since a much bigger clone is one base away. The CDR3 protein is CASGPGPGVLAFF. The CDR3 DNA reads as TGCGCCAGCGGGCCGGGCCCCGGGGTATTGGCTTTCTTT. The chain links TRBV5-1 to TRBJ1-1; D ambiguous. Germline assignment: CDR1 SGHRS and CDR2 YFSETQ. Trimming shortened V by 7 bases and J by 11 bases, and 21 bases separated the two germline ends. CDR3 length: 13 amino acids.

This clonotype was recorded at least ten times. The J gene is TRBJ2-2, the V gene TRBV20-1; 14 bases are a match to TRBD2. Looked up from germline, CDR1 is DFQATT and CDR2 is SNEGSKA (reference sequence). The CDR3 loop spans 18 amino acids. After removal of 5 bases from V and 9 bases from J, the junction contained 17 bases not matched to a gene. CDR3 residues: CSAAPGTSGGIYRRELFF. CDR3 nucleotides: TGCAGTGCTGCCCCGGGGACTAGCGGGGGAATTTACCGGCGGGAGCTGTTTTTT.

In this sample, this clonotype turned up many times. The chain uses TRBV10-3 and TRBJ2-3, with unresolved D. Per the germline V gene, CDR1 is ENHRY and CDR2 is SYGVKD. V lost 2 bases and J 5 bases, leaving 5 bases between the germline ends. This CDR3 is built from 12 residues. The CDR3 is CAISEGGDTQYF. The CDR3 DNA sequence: TGTGCCATCAGTGAGGGTGGAGATACGCAGTATTTT.

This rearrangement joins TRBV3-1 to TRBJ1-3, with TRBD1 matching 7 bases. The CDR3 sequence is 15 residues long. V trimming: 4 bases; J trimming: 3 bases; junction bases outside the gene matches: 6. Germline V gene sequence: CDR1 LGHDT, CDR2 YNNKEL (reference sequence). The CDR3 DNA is TGTGCCAGCAGCCCACTACGGGACAGTGGAAACACCATATATTTT. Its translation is CASSPLRDSGNTIYF.

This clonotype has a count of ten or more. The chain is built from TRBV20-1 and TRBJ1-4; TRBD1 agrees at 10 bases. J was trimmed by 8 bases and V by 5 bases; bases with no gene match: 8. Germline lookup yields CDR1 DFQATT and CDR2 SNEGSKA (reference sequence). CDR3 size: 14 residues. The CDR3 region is CSASPGTGVEKLFF. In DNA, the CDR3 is TGCAGTGCTTCACCAGGGACAGGGGTGGAAAAACTGTTTTTT.

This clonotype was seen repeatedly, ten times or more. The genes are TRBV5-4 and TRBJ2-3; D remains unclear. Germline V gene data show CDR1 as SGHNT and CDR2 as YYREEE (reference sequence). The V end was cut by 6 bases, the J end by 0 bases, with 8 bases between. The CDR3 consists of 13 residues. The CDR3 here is CASTHSSTDTQYF. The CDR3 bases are TGTGCCAGCACCCATAGTAGCACAGATACGCAGTATTTT.

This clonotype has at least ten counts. The CDR3 DNA sequence: TGTGCCAGCAGTGAAGGCTCAGGAGGGCAAGATACGCAGTATTTT. This sequence encodes CASSEGSGGQDTQYF. The V and J genes are TRBV6-1 and TRBJ2-3, with D possibly matching TRBD2 (6 bases). Trimming took off 1 base at V and 5 bases at J, with 13 bases between the two ends. The CDR3 totals 15 residues. Germline V gene lookup returns CDR1 MNHNS and CDR2 SASEGT.

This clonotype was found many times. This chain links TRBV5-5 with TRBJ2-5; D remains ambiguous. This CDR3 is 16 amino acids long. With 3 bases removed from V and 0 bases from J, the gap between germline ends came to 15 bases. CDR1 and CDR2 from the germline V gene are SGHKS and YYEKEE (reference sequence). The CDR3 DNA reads TGTGCCAGCAGCTCACAGACCGGACGAAACCAAGAGACCCAGTACTTC. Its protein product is CASSSQTGRNQETQYF.

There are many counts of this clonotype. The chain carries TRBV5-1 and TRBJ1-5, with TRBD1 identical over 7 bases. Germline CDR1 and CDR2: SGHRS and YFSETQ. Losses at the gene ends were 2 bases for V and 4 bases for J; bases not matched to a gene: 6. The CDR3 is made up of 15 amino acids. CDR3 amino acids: CASSLVGDRNQPQHF. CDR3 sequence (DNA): TGCGCCAGCAGCTTAGTCGGGGACAGAAATCAGCCCCAGCATTTT.